The present TCR beta chain was sequenced within a study of blood T cell repertoires in COVID-19. Overall study: COVID-19 samples from acute and convalescent phases originated in the United States, Italy and Spain. PBMCs, B-cell-depleted T cells, or T cells provided the cDNA or gDNA that made up the material.

Methods used by the authors: Nucleated cell number was recorded as an estimate derived from reference gene primer amplification. Clones were sequenced by immunoSEQ multiplex PCR, and TCRdb holds only the in-frame ones, with some missing. Clone size and the V and J calls come from that table; the DNA yielded D and trimming. Here the sample spans about 250,000 clones, around 90% being singletons. Germline loops: CDR1 SGHTA, CDR2 FQGNSA. V was pared by 5 bases and J by 6 bases, with 11 bases of the junction left unmatched. The CDR3 runs 16 residues. Sequencing input: peripheral blood. This TCR was recovered from a young man with active or convalescent COVID-19. The chain combines TRBV7-2 with TRBJ2-1, with 9 bases that match TRBD2. The CDR3: CASSQTSLAGSNEQFF. CDR3 coding DNA: TGTGCCAGCAGCCAGACAAGCCTAGCGGGAAGCAATGAGCAGTTCTTC.